The subject of this entry is one TCR beta chain. The data were obtained in a study of blood T cell repertoires in COVID-19. On the study more broadly: The United States, Italy and Spain supplied acute and convalescent COVID-19 samples.

This CDR3 has 15 residues. The germline V gene encodes CDR1 ENHRY and CDR2 SYGVKD. Deletions cut 3 bases from V and 8 bases from J, with 19 bases between. Assay used: immunoSEQ multiplex PCR; TCRdb lists only in-frame clones, some missing. This table holds roughly 80,000 clones, about four fifths found once. The V call is TRBV10-3, the J call TRBJ1-2; tentatively, D is TRBD1 (6 bases). The sequenced material came from peripheral blood. This TCR was sampled from a human donor in a cohort sampled during active COVID-19. CDR3 sequence: CAISEPQQGMEGYTF. The CDR3 DNA is TGTGCCATCAGTGAACCCCAACAGGGTATGGAGGGCTACACCTTC.